Following are 4 T cell receptor beta chains from one sample sequenced in a study of cytomegalovirus exposure and HLA in healthy donors. PCR amplification relied on 60 Vbeta primers (plus 13 Jbeta primers). Data came from immunoSEQ multiplex PCR; TCRdb stores just in-frame clones and leaves some out. Among about 130,000 clones, roughly 79% were seen once, and the ten largest hold about 1%. Material: PBMCs. These TCRs come from a male donor in good health and CMV-seronegative.

The rearrangement uses TRBV2 and TRBJ2-7, with 8 bases lining up with TRBD2. Germline lookup yields CDR1 SNHLY and CDR2 FYNNEI. Germline trimming cut 7 bases from V and 3 bases from J; bases unmatched to any gene: 11. This CDR3 region has 15 residues. The CDR3 coding sequence is TGTGCCAGCACCCCCGGGTTAGCGGGGAGCTACGAGCAGTACTTC. It is translated as CASTPGLAGSYEQYF. Using reference TRBV2 and TRBJ2-7 for the parts outside the CDR3, the full variable domain is EPEVTQTPSHQVTQMGQEVILRCVPISNHLYFYWYRQILGQKVEFLVSFYNNEISEKSEIFDDQFSVERPDGSNFTLKIRSTKLEDSAMYFCASTPGLAGSYEQYFGPGTRLTVT.

The J gene is TRBJ1-3, the V gene TRBV10-3, with D uncertain. The CDR3 loop spans 14 amino acids. The ends were cut back, 6 bases at V and 3 bases at J, with 12 bases in the middle. Germline V gene data show CDR1 as ENHRY and CDR2 as SYGVKD. The CDR3 DNA reads TGTGCCATCAGCCCAACGACACGTGGAAACACCATATATTTT. Its protein product is CAISPTTRGNTIYF.

CDR3 sequence (DNA): TGTGCCAGTAGCATGACTAGCGGGGCAAGCAATGAGCAGTTCTTC. Its protein product is CASSMTSGASNEQFF. This chain links TRBV19 with TRBJ2-1, with 11 bases matching TRBD2. The germline CDR1 and CDR2 sequences are LNHDA and SQIVND (reference sequence). The CDR3 contains 15 residues. The junction had 7 bases not matched to a gene; V was cut back by 6 bases and J by 6 bases.

The chain employs TRBV5-6 and TRBJ2-1; TRBD1 agrees at 10 bases. Trimming took 5 bases from V and 4 from J; bases not matched to a gene: 6. This CDR3 has 15 residues. Per germline, CDR1 SGHDT and CDR2 YYEEEE. CDR3 sequence: CASRVTGGEYNEQFF. The CDR3 region has the DNA TGTGCCAGCAGGGTGACAGGGGGCGAATACAATGAGCAGTTCTTC.